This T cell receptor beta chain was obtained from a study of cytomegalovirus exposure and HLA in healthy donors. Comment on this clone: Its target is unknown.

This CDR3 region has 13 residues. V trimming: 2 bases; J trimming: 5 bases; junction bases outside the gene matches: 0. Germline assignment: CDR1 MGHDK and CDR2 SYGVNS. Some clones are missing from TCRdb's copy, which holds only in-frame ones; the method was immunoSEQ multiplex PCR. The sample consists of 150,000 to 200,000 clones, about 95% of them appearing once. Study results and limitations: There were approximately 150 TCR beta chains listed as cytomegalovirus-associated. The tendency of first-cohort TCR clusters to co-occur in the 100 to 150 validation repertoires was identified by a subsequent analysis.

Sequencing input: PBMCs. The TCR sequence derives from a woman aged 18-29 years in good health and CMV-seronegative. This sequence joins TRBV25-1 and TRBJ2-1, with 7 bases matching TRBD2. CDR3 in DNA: TGTGCCAGCAGTGAAACTAGCGACAATGAGCAGTTCTTC. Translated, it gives CASSETSDNEQFF.